This T cell receptor beta chain stems from a study of shared clonotypes between healthy human individuals. The CDR3 sequence is 14 residues long. Germline CDR1 is LNHDA and CDR2 is SQIVND (reference sequence). Trimming cost V 7 bases and J 7 bases, with 18 bases left between them. The CD4+ fraction was divided into a CD45RA+ naive subset and a CD45RA-negative memory subset. In replicate PCRs of sorted subsets, 150 to 200 ng DNA, about 30,000 T cell genomes, was used. Assay: immunoSEQ multiplex PCR; the TCRdb copy retains only in-frame clones and omits some. The sample includes about 1.5 million clones, under 99% seen only once; the top ten take roughly 0.4%.

The rearrangement joins TRBV19 to TRBJ2-3, with D perhaps matching TRBD2 (5 bases). Specimen: naive CD4+ T cells sorted from blood. Subset indicated: CD45RA+ positively selected. The receptor was isolated from a young man in good health. The CDR3 bases are TGTGCCAGTAACCCCTTGGACTCGAGAAATACGCAGTATTTT. It encodes CASNPLDSRNTQYF.